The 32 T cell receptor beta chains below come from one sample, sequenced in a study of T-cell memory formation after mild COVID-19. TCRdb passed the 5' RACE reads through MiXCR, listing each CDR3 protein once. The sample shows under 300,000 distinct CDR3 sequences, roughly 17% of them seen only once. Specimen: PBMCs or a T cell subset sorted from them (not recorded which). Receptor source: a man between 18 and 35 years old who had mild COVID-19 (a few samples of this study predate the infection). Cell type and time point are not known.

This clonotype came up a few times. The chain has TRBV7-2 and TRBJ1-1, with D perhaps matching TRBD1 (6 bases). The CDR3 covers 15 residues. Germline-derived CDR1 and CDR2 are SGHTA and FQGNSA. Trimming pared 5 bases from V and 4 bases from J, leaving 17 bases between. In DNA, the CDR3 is TGTGCCAGCAGCCGAACCCCAGGGGCGGGCACTGAAGCTTTCTTT. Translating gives CASSRTPGAGTEAFF.

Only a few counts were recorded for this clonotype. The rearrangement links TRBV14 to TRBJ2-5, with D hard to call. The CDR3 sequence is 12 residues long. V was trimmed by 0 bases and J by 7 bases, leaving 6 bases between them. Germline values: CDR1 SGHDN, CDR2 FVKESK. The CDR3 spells CASSQDIGTQYF. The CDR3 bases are TGTGCCAGCAGCCAAGATATTGGGACCCAGTACTTC.

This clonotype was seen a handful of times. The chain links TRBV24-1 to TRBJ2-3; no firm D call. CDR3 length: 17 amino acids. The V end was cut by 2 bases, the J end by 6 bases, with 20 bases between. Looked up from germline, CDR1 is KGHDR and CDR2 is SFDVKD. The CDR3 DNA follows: TGTGCCACCAGTGATTCCCAGACTGGTAGTCCCCGGGATACGCAGTATTTT. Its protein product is CATSDSQTGSPRDTQYF.

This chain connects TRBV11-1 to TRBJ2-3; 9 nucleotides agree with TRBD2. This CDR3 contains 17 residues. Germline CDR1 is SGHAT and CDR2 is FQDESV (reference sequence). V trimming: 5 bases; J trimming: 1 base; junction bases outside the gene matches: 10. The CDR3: CASSPQLASGGTDTQYF. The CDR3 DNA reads TGTGCCAGCAGCCCCCAACTTGCTAGCGGGGGCACAGATACGCAGTATTTT.

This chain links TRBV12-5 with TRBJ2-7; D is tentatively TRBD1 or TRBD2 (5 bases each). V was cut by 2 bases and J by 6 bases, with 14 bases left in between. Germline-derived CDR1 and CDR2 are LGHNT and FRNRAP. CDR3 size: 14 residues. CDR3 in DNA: TGTGCTAGTGGTTTGTCCGGGACGCCGGGCGAGCAGTACGTC. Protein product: CASGLSGTPGEQYV.

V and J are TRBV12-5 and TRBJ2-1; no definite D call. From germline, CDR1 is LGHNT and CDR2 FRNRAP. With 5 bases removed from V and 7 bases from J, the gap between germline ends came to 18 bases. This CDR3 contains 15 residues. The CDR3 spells CASGDSTGPRNEQFF. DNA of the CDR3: TGTGCTAGTGGTGATTCAACGGGTCCTCGTAATGAGCAGTTCTTC.

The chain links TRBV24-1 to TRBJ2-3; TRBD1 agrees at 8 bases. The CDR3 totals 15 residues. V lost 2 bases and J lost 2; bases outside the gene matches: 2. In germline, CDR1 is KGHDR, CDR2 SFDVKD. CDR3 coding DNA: TGTGCCACCAGTGATTCGGGACAGGTCACAGATACGCAGTATTTT. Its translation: CATSDSGQVTDTQYF.

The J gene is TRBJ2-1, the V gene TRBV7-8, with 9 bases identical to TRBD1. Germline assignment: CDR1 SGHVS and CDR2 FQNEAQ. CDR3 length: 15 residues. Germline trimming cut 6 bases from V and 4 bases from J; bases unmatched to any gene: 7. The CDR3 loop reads CASRDGTGTYNEQFF. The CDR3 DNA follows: TGTGCCAGCAGGGATGGGACAGGGACATACAATGAGCAGTTCTTC. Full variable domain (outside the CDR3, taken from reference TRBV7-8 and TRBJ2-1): GAGVSQSPRYKVAKRGQDVALRCDPISGHVSLFWYQQALGQGPEFLTYFQNEAQLDKSGLPSDRFFAERPEGSVSTLKIQRTQQEDSAVYLCASRDGTGTYNEQFFGPGTRLTVL.

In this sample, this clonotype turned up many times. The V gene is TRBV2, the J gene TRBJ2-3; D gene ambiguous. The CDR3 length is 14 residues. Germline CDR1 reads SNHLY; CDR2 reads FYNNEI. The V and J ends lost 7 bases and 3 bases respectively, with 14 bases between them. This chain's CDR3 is CASNRALGTDTQYF. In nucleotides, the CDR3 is TGTGCCAGCAATAGGGCCCTGGGGACAGATACGCAGTATTTT.

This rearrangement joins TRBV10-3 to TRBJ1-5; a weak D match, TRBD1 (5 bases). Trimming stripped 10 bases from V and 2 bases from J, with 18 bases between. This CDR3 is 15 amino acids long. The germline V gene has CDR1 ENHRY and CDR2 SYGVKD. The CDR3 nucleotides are TGTGCCACCGGGAGGGACGGGGTAGGCAATCAGCCCCAGCATTTT. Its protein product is CATGRDGVGNQPQHF.

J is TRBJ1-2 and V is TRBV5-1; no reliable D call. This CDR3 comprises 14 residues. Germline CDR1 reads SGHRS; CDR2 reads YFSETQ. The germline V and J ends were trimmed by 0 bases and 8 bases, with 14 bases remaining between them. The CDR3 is CASSLERATGGYTF. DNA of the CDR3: TGCGCCAGCAGCTTGGAGAGGGCGACTGGGGGCTACACCTTC.

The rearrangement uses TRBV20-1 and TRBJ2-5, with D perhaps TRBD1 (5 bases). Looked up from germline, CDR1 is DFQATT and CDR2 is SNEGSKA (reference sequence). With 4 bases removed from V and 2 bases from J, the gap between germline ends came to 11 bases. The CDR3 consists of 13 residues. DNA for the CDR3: TGCAGTGCTACAGATAGGGGACAAGAGACCCAGTACTTC. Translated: CSATDRGQETQYF.

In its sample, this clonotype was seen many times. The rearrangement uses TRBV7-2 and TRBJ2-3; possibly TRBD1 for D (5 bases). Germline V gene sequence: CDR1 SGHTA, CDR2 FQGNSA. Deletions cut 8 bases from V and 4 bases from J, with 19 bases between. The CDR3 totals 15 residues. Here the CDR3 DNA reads TGTGCCAGCTCCTTCGCCCAGGGTAGGGCAGATACGCAGTATTTT. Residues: CASSFAQGRADTQYF.

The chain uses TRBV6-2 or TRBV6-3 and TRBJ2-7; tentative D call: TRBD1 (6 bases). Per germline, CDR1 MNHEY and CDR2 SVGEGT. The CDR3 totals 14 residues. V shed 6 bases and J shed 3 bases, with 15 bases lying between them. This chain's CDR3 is CASSNLDRSYEQYV. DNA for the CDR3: TGTGCCAGCAGCAATCTCGACAGGAGCTACGAGCAGTACGTC.

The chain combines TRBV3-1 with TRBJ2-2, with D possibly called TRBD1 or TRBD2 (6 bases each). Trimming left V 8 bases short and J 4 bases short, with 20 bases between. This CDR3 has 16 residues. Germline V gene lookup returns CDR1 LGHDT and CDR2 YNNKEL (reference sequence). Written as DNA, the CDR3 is TGTGCCAGCGCCCAAACTTGGGGGGCCGGCACCGGGGAGCTGTTTTTT. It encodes CASAQTWGAGTGELFF.

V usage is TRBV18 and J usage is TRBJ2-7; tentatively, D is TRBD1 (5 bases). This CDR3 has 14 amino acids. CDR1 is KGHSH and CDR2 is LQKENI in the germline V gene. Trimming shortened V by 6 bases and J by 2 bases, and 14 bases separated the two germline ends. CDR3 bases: TGTGCCAGCTCCGGGTCAGGGCTTGCCTACGAGCAGTACGTC. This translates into CASSGSGLAYEQYV.

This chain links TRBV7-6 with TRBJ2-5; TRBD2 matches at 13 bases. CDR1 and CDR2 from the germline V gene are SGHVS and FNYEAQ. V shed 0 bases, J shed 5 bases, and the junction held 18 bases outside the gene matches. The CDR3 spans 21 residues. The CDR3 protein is CASSLAFGIGLAGAVGETQYF. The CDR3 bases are TGTGCCAGCAGCTTAGCGTTCGGTATTGGACTAGCGGGGGCTGTGGGTGAGACCCAGTACTTC.

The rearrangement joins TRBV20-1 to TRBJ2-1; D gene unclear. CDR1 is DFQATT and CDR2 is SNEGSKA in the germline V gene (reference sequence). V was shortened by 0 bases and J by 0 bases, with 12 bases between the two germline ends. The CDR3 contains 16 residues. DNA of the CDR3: TGCAGTGCTAGAGATCCGGGCACGATCTCCTACAATGAGCAGTTCTTC. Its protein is CSARDPGTISYNEQFF.

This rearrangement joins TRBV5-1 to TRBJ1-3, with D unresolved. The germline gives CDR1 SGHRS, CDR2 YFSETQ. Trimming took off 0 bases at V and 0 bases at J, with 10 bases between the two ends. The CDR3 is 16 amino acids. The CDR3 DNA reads TGCGCCAGCAGCTTGGGTTCGGGGAGCTCTGGAAACACCATATATTTT. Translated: CASSLGSGSSGNTIYF.

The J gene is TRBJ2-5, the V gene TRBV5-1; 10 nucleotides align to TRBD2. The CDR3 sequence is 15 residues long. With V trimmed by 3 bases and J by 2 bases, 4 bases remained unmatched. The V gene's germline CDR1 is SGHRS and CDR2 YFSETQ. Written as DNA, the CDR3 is TGCGCCAGCAGCTCCCAACTAGCGGGGCAAGAGACCCAGTACTTC. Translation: CASSSQLAGQETQYF.

CDR3 region: CSARAGSGGYDNEQFF. DNA for the CDR3: TGCAGTGCTAGAGCGGGAAGCGGGGGGTATGACAATGAGCAGTTCTTC. The rearrangement joins TRBV20-1 to TRBJ2-1; TRBD2 matches 9 bases. Unmatched junction bases numbered 9, after V lost 1 base and J lost 5 bases. This CDR3 comprises 16 residues. The germline V gene has CDR1 DFQATT and CDR2 SNEGSKA (reference sequence).

The CDR3 DNA is TGCGCCAGCAGCGCCGGACAGGGGGCTGGCGAGCAGTACTTC. It specifies CASSAGQGAGEQYF. This sequence joins TRBV5-1 and TRBJ2-7; 11 bases are a match to TRBD1. J was trimmed by 6 bases and V by 4 bases; bases with no gene match: 6. CDR1 and CDR2 from the germline V gene are SGHRS and YFSETQ. The CDR3 runs 14 residues.

CDR3 sequence (DNA): TGTGCCAGCAGCTTAAACAGGGAGGCCAATCAGCCCCAGCATTTT. This translates into CASSLNREANQPQHF. The chain links TRBV7-8 to TRBJ1-5; D might be TRBD1 (6 bases). The germline V and J ends were trimmed by 2 bases and 3 bases, with 11 bases remaining between them. The CDR3 has 15 residues. Germline CDR1 reads SGHVS; CDR2 reads FQNEAQ. Full variable domain (missing parts from reference TRBV7-8 and TRBJ1-5): GAGVSQSPRYKVAKRGQDVALRCDPISGHVSLFWYQQALGQGPEFLTYFQNEAQLDKSGLPSDRFFAERPEGSVSTLKIQRTQQEDSAVYLCASSLNREANQPQHFGDGTRLSIL.

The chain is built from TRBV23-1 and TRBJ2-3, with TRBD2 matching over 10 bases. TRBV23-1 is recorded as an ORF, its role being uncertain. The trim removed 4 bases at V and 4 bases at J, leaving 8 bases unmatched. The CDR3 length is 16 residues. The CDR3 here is CASSLPGLALSDTQYF. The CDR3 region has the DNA TGCGCCAGCAGTCTACCGGGACTAGCGTTATCAGATACGCAGTATTTT.

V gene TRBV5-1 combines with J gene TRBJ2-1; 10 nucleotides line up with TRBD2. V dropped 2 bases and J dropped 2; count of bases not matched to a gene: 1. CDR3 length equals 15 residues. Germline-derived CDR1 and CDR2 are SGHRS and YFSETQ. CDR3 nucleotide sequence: TGCGCCAGCAGCTTAGCGGGGGGGACCTACAATGAGCAGTTCTTC. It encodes CASSLAGGTYNEQFF.

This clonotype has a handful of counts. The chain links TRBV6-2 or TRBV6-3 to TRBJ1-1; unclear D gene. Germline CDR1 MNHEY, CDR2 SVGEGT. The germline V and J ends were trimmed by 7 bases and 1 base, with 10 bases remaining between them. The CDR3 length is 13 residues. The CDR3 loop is CASTNEPNTEAFF. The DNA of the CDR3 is TGTGCCAGCACTAACGAACCGAACACTGAAGCTTTCTTT.

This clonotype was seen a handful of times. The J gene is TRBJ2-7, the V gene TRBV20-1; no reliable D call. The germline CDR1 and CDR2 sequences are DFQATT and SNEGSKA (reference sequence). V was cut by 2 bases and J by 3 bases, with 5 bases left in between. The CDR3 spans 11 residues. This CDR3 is CSARPLYEQYF. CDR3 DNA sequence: TGCAGTGCTAGACCTCTCTACGAGCAGTACTTC.

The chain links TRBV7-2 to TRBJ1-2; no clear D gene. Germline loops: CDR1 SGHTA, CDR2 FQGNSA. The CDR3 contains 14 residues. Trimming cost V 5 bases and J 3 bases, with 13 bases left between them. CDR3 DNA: TGTGCCAGCAGCCCATGGGGAGGAGACTATGGCTACACCTTC. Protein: CASSPWGGDYGYTF.

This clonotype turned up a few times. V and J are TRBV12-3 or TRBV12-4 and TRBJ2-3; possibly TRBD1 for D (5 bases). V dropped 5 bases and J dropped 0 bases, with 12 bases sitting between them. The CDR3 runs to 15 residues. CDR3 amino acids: CASSTPGSSTDTQYF. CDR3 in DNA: TGTGCCAGCAGTACCCCAGGGTCTAGCACAGATACGCAGTATTTT.

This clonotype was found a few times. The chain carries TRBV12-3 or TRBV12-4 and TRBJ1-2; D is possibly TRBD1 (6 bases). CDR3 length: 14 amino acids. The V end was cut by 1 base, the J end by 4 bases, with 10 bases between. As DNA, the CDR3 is TGTGCCAGCAGTTTAGGAGGGGGGGTCTATGGCTACACCTTC. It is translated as CASSLGGGVYGYTF.

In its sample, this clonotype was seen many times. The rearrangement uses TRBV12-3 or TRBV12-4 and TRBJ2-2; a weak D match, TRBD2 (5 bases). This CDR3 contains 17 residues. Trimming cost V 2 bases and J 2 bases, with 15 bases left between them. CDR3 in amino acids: CASSLHPTGLNTGELFF. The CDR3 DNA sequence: TGTGCCAGCAGTTTACATCCCACCGGACTTAACACCGGGGAGCTGTTTTTT.

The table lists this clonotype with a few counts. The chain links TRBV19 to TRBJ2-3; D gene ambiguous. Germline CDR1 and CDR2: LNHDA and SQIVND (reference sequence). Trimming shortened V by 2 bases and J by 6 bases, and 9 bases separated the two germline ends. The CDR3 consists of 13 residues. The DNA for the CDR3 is TGTGCCAGTAGTATACTAGTCTTCGATACGCAGTATTTT. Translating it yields CASSILVFDTQYF.